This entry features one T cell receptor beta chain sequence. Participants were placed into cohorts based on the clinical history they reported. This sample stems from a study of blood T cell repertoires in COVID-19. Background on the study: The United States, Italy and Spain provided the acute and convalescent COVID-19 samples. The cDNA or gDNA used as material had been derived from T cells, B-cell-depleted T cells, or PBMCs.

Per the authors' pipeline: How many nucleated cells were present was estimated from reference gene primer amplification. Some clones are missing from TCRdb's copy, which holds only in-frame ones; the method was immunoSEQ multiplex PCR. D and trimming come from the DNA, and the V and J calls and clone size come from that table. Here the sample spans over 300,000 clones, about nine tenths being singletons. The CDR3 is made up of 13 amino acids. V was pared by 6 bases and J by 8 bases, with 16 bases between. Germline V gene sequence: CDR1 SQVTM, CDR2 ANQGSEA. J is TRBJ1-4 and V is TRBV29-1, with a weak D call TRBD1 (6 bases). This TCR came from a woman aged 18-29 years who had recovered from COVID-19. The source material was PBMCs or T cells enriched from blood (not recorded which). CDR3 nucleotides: TGCAGCGTCGCCGCTGCGGACAGAGAAAAACTGTTTTTT. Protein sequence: CSVAAADREKLFF.